This T cell receptor beta chain was sequenced in a study of blood T cell repertoires in COVID-19. Study at large: Sources were T cells, B-cell-depleted T cells, or PBMCs; the material itself was cDNA or gDNA.

The Seattle patients, enrolled during active infection, were followed longitudinally. Authors' data handling: How many nucleated cells were present was estimated from reference gene primer amplification. Sequencing was performed with immunoSEQ multiplex PCR; in TCRdb, only in-frame clones are kept and a portion is missing. V and J calls plus clone size are reproduced from that table; the DNA served to infer D and trimming. The profile shows about 220,000 clones, roughly 85% of them singletons. There are 13 residues in the CDR3. CDR1 is KGHSH and CDR2 is LQKENI in the germline V gene. V shed 0 bases and J shed 7 bases, with 9 bases lying between them.

This sequence originates from a woman aged 70-85 years with COVID-19, enrolled during active disease. The specimen sequenced was peripheral blood. V usage is TRBV18 and J usage is TRBJ1-2; no firm D call. In DNA, the CDR3 is TGTGCCAGCTCACCACCGGGGAGGGCTGGCTACACCTTC. Encoded protein: CASSPPGRAGYTF.